The present T cell receptor beta chain was sequenced within a study of CD4+ T cells in melanoma. The study's findings and limits: Diverse differentiation states were reported for melanoma neoantigen-specific CD4+ T cells. CD8+ T cell, macrophage and B cell function reportedly correlated with neoantigen-specific CD4+ T cells.

Libraries were prepared by immunoSEQ multiplex PCR; TCRdb keeps only in-frame clonotypes and omits some of them. Of roughly 16,000 clones in the sample, approximately 76% were seen once. Remarks on this clone: Its target is not known.

This CDR3 comprises 16 residues. Germline CDR1 and CDR2: KGHSH and LQKENI. V was clipped by 4 bases and J by 0 bases, with 12 bases between them. Sequenced: cells from a culture (not recorded whether cultured in vitro). The chain has TRBV18 and TRBJ2-2; D is possibly TRBD1 or TRBD2 (6 bases each). This TCR came from a human donor with melanoma. CDR3 coding DNA: TGTGCCAGCTCACTTTCAGGGGACTCGAACACCGGGGAGCTGTTTTTT. Translating gives CASSLSGDSNTGELFF.